This entry lists 11 T cell receptor beta chains sequenced from one sample in a study of control samples from healthy donors and cancer patients. The table came from immunoSEQ multiplex PCR; TCRdb's copy has only in-frame clones and leaves some out. The repertoire has around 200,000 clones, 90% to 95% of them found once; the top ten carry roughly 1.6%. Sequenced input: blood. The receptor set was obtained from a woman in her 30s in good health.

In DNA, the CDR3 is TGTGCCTGGAGTGACGGGAACACTGAAGCTTTCTTT. Its protein product is CAWSDGNTEAFF. The rearrangement uses TRBV30 and TRBJ1-1; unclear D gene. The CDR3 covers 12 residues. CDR1 and CDR2 from the germline V gene are GTSNPN and SVGIG (reference sequence). V was clipped by 1 base and J by 1 base, with 4 bases between them.

The chain carries TRBV5-1 and TRBJ2-7; 11 bases match TRBD1. J was trimmed by 6 bases and V by 4 bases; bases with no gene match: 6. This CDR3 has 14 amino acids. Germline V lookup: CDR1 SGHRS, CDR2 YFSETQ. The CDR3 DNA is TGCGCCAGCAGCCACCCGGGACAGGGGGGCGAGCAGTACTTC. Amino acid sequence: CASSHPGQGGEQYF.

The genes are TRBV7-9 and TRBJ2-5, with TRBD1 identical over 8 bases. CDR3 length: 16 residues. Germline V lookup: CDR1 SEHNR, CDR2 FQNEAQ (reference sequence). Losses at the gene ends were 5 bases for V and 5 bases for J; bases not matched to a gene: 13. DNA of the CDR3: TGTGCCAGCAGCAAACCGGGACAGGATCTGGGGGAGACCCAGTACTTC. Amino acid sequence: CASSKPGQDLGETQYF.

Note on this clone: Other DNA sequences in the sample encode the same CDR3. The rearrangement uses TRBV9 and TRBJ1-5, with D uncertain. Germline lookup yields CDR1 SGDLS and CDR2 YYNGEE. The CDR3 length is 13 residues. Deletions cut 0 bases from V and 1 base from J, with 2 bases between. CDR3 amino acids: CASSVGSNQPQHF. The CDR3 DNA reads as TGTGCCAGCAGCGTAGGGAGCAATCAGCCCCAGCATTTT.

V usage is TRBV19 and J usage is TRBJ1-1, with TRBD1 identical over 9 bases. Germline V gene sequence: CDR1 LNHDA, CDR2 SQIVND (reference sequence). The length of the CDR3 is 14 residues. The trim removed 7 bases at V and 5 bases at J, leaving 8 bases unmatched. The CDR3 here is CASTLQGATTEAFF. In DNA, the CDR3 is TGTGCCAGTACCCTACAGGGGGCGACTACTGAAGCTTTCTTT.

V is TRBV27 and J is TRBJ1-6; unclear D gene. The CDR3 sequence is 12 residues long. CDR1 and CDR2 from the germline V gene are MNHEY and SMNVEV (reference sequence). The germline V and J ends were trimmed by 5 bases and 5 bases, with 4 bases remaining between them. CDR3 protein: CASSANNSPLHF. In nucleotides, the CDR3 is TGTGCCAGCAGTGCCAATAATTCACCCCTCCACTTT.

The chain carries TRBV7-8 and TRBJ1-5, with TRBD1 as a possible D gene (5 bases). Germline loops: CDR1 SGHVS, CDR2 FQNEAQ. This CDR3 region has 15 residues. The ends were cut back, 6 bases at V and 2 bases at J, with 14 bases in the middle. The chain's CDR3 is CASSREGRRNQPQHF. CDR3 in DNA: TGTGCCAGCAGTCGGGAGGGGCGACGCAATCAGCCCCAGCATTTT.

The rearrangement links TRBV5-1 to TRBJ2-1; 8 positions match TRBD1. This CDR3 is built from 15 residues. CDR1 and CDR2 (germline): SGHRS, YFSETQ. Trimming cost V 4 bases and J 0 bases; bases outside gene matches: 3. The chain's CDR3 is CASSRGTGSYNEQFF. CDR3 nucleotides: TGCGCCAGCAGCCGCGGGACAGGCTCCTACAATGAGCAGTTCTTC.

The chain combines TRBV5-6 with TRBJ1-5, with D tentatively TRBD1 (5 bases). V gave up 5 bases and J gave up 0 bases, with 12 bases separating them. The CDR3 spans 15 residues. Germline CDR1 and CDR2: SGHDT and YYEEEE. CDR3 bases: TGTGCCAGCAGTGCCACAGGTAATAGCAATCAGCCCCAGCATTTT. Translated, it gives CASSATGNSNQPQHF.

This clone was found once. The chain recombines TRBV6-4 with TRBJ2-3; TRBD2 agrees at 9 bases. Germline V lookup: CDR1 MRHNA, CDR2 SNTAGT. With V trimmed by 4 bases and J by 4 bases, 3 bases remained unmatched. The CDR3 has 14 residues. DNA for the CDR3: TGTGCCAGCAGTGCTAGCGGGGACTCAGATACGCAGTATTTT. Amino acid sequence: CASSASGDSDTQYF.

The chain uses TRBV11-3 and TRBJ2-3, with 12 bases aligning to TRBD2. Trimming removed 4 bases from V and 1 base from J; junction bases left unmatched: 0. CDR1 is SGHNT, CDR2 YENEEA, per germline. The CDR3 is made up of 15 amino acids. The CDR3 coding sequence is TGTGCCAGCAGCTCTAGCGGGAGGGGCACAGATACGCAGTATTTT. This sequence encodes CASSSSGRGTDTQYF.